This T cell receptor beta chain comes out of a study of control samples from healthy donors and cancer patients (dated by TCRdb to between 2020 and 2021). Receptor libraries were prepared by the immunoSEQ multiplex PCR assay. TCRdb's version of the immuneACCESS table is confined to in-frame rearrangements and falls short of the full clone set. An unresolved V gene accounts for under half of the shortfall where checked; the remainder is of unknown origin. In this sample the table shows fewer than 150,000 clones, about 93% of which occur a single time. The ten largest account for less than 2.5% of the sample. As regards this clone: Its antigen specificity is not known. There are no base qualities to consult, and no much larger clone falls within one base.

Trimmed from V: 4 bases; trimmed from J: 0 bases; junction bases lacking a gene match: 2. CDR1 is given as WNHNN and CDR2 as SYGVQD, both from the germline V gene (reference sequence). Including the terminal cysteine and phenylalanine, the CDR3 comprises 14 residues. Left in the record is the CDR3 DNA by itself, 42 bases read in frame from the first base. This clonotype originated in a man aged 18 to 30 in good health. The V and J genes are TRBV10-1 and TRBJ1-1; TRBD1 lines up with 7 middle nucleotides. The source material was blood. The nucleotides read TGCGCCAGCAGTGTTGGGACAGTGAACACTGAAGCTTTCTTT. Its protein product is CASSVGTVNTEAFF.